This TCR beta chain was sequenced for a study of blood T cell repertoires in COVID-19 (TCRdb year 2020). Some background on the complete study: Samples from collaborators originated in the United States, Italy and Spain and spanned both the acute and convalescent phases of COVID-19. The prospective study material was composed of cDNA or gDNA derived from T cells, B-cell-depleted T cells, or PBMCs. Deeply sampled blood TCRbeta repertoires from subjects exposed to, actively infected with, or recovered from COVID-19 were included in the dataset. The repertoires were released in a freely available public database meant as a resource for research on the immune response to SARS-CoV-2. The samples were drawn from two sources: the first 160 participants of the ongoing ImmuneRACE study, and 1,000 to 1,500 subjects contributed by 6 global collaborators. A de-identified subject ID, COVID-19 status, age in years and sex were almost always included in the sample metadata. Where available, HLA class I and class II types were obtained from metadata supplied by the sample provider rather than from assay-based typing. The investigation overall reported the following: How much clinical and demographic metadata was included differed by source and by participant, and the metadata was provided uncurated.

As for this clone: Its antigen has not been determined. Per-base quality was not reported, and no clone a single base away is much larger than it.

Each collaborating institution followed its own protocols to collect whole blood in K2EDTA tubes. For TCRbeta analysis, collaborators shipped samples in one of three forms: frozen whole blood, isolated PBMCs, or DNA extracted from either of those sample types. The CDR3 holds 13 amino acids from the cysteine to the phenylalanine. Here the CDR3 DNA is all that survives: 39 bases in frame from base 1. The junction carries 8 bases between V and J, which are trimmed by 4 bases and 5 bases respectively. The germline V gene sets CDR1 to MRHNA and CDR2 to SNTAGT. TCRbeta CDR3 regions were amplified from genomic DNA using the immunoSEQ Assay, a bias-controlled multiplex PCR. For the original study's pipeline: The number of nucleated cells in each sample was estimated by amplification of reference gene primers within the assay. To quantify the absolute abundance of each unique TCRbeta CDR3 rearrangement, sequence reads were collapsed and filtered. Productive Simpson clonality was computed per sample as the square root of Simpson's diversity index over productive rearrangements. TCRdb took this table from immuneACCESS and kept in-frame rearrangements with V and J called. Such tables lack part of the clones; where checked against another copy, unresolved V genes explain under half of the gap, and the rest is unexplained. V and J calls and clone size come straight from that table; D and trimming were deduced from the DNA. For this sample the table gives tens of thousands of clones, of which about nine tenths were detected only once. The top ten hold approximately 8.4% of the sample.

This chain joins TRBV6-4 to TRBJ2-2; the D gene is perhaps TRBD2, on 6 matching bases. The sequenced sample consisted of peripheral blood. This TCR derives from a man between 25 and 39 years old with acute or convalescent COVID-19. The CDR3 protein sequence reads: CASSARGTGELFF. The DNA sequence reads TGTGCCAGCAGTGCCCGGGGGACCGGGGAGCTGTTTTTT.